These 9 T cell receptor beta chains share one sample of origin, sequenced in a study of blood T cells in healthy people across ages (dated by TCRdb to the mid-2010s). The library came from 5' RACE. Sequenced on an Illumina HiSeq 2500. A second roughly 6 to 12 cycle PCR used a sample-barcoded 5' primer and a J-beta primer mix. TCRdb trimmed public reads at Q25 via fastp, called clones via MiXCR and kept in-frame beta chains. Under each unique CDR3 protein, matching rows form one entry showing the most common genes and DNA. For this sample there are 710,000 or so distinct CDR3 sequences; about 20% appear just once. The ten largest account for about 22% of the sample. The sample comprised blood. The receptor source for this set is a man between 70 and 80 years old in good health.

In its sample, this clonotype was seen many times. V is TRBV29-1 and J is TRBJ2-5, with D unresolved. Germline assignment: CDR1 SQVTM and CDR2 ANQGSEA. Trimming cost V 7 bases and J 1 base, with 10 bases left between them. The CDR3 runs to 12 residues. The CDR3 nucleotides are TGCAGCGCAACGGACCGCCAAGAGACCCAGTACTTC. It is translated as CSATDRQETQYF.

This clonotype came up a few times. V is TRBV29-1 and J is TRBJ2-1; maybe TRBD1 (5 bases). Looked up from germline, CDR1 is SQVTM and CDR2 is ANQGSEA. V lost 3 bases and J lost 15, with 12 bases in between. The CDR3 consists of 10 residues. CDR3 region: CSVEYLGLFF. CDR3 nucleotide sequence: TGCAGCGTTGAGTACTTGGGGCTGTTCTTC.

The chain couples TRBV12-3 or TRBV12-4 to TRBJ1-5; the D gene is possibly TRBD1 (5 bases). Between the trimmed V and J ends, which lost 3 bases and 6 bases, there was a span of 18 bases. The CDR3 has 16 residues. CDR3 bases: TGTGCCAGCAGTTTCCTGGGGCAGGGAGGTGGTCAGCCCCAGCATTTT. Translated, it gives CASSFLGQGGGQPQHF.

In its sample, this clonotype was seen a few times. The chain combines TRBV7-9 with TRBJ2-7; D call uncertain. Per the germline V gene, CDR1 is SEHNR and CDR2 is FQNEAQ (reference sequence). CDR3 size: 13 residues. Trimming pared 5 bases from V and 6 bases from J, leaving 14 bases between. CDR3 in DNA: TGTGCCAGCAGCGCCCATCAACTCGGCGAGCAGTACTTC. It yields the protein CASSAHQLGEQYF.

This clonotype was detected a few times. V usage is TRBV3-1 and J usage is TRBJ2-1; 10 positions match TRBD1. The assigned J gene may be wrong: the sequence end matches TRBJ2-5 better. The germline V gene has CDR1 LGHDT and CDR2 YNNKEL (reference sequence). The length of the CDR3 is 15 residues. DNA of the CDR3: TGTGCCAGCAGCCAAGTCCGGACAGGGGGAGAGACCCAGTACTTC. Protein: CASSQVRTGGETQYF.

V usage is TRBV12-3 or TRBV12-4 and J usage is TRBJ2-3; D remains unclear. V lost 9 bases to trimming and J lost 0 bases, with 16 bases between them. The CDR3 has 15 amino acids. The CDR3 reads CASLLGNPSTDTQYF. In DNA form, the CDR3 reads TGTGCCAGTCTTTTGGGCAATCCTAGCACAGATACGCAGTATTTT.

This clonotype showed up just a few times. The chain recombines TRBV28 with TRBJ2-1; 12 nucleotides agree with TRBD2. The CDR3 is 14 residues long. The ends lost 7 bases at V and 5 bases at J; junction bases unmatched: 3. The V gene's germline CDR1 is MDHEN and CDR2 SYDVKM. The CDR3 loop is CASKGLAGHNEQFF. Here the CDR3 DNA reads TGTGCCAGCAAGGGACTAGCGGGTCACAATGAGCAGTTCTTC.

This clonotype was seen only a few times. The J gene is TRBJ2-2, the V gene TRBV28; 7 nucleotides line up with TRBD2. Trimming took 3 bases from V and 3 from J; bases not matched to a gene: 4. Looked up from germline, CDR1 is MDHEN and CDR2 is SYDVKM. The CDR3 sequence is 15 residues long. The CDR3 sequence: CASSLGGIYTGELFF. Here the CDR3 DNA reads TGTGCCAGCAGTTTGGGAGGGATTTACACCGGGGAGCTGTTTTTT.

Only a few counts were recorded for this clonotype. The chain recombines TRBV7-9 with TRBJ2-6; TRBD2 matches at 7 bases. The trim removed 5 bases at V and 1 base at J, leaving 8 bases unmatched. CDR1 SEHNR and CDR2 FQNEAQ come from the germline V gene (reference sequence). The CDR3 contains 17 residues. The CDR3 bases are TGTGCCAGCAGCCCAATCCGGGGAGGGTCTGGGGCCAACGTCCTGACTTTC. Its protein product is CASSPIRGGSGANVLTF. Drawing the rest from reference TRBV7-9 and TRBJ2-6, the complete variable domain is DTGVSQNPRHKITKRGQNVTFRCDPISEHNRLYWYRQTLGQGPEFLTYFQNEAQLEKSRLLSDRFSAERPKGSFSTLEIQRTEQGDSAMYLCASSPIRGGSGANVLTFGAGSRLTVL.